Described below is a single T cell receptor beta chain sequence and its context. The same CDR3 can be traced to other DNA sequences in this sample. Unsorted samples used roughly 90 million PBMCs for genomic DNA. This specimen comes from a study of shared clonotypes between healthy human individuals. Execution of the assay was at deep level. Each subset's genomic DNA was split evenly across several immunoSEQ plates. The assay was immunoSEQ multiplex PCR, and TCRdb's table has in-frame clones only and misses some. The sample shows hundreds of thousands of clones, roughly four fifths of them seen only once. Sequencing was done on a sample of PBMCs. The source is a woman in her forties in good health. Some clones in this sample may be carry-over from other donors' samples.

CDR3: CASSLGTGYEQYF. The CDR3 DNA reads TGTGCCAGCAGCCTCGGGACAGGCTACGAGCAGTACTTC. The chain combines TRBV7-9 with TRBJ2-7; 8 bases line up with TRBD1. The CDR3 spans 13 residues. J lost 3 bases, V lost 5 bases, and 3 bases had no gene match. The germline CDR1 and CDR2 sequences are SEHNR and FQNEAQ (reference sequence).